This T cell receptor beta chain stems from a study of CD8 T cells in Susac syndrome. V was pared by 0 bases and J by 6 bases, with 8 bases between. Per the germline V gene, CDR1 is LNHNV and CDR2 is YYDKDF (reference sequence). This CDR3 has 14 residues. Reverse transcription of about 0.5 to 1 ug RNA used random hexamers. A single record per CDR3 protein comes from TCRdb applying MiXCR to the immunoSEQ multiplex PCR reads. The table includes about 200,000 distinct CDR3 sequences, 85% to 95% detected once. The specimen was CD4+ T cells from PBMCs. The clonotype originates from a human donor in good health. The chain combines TRBV15 with TRBJ2-2; D gene uncertain. DNA for the CDR3: TGTGCCACCAGCAGAGATCGGCAAGCCGGGGAGCTGTTTTTT. It encodes CATSRDRQAGELFF.